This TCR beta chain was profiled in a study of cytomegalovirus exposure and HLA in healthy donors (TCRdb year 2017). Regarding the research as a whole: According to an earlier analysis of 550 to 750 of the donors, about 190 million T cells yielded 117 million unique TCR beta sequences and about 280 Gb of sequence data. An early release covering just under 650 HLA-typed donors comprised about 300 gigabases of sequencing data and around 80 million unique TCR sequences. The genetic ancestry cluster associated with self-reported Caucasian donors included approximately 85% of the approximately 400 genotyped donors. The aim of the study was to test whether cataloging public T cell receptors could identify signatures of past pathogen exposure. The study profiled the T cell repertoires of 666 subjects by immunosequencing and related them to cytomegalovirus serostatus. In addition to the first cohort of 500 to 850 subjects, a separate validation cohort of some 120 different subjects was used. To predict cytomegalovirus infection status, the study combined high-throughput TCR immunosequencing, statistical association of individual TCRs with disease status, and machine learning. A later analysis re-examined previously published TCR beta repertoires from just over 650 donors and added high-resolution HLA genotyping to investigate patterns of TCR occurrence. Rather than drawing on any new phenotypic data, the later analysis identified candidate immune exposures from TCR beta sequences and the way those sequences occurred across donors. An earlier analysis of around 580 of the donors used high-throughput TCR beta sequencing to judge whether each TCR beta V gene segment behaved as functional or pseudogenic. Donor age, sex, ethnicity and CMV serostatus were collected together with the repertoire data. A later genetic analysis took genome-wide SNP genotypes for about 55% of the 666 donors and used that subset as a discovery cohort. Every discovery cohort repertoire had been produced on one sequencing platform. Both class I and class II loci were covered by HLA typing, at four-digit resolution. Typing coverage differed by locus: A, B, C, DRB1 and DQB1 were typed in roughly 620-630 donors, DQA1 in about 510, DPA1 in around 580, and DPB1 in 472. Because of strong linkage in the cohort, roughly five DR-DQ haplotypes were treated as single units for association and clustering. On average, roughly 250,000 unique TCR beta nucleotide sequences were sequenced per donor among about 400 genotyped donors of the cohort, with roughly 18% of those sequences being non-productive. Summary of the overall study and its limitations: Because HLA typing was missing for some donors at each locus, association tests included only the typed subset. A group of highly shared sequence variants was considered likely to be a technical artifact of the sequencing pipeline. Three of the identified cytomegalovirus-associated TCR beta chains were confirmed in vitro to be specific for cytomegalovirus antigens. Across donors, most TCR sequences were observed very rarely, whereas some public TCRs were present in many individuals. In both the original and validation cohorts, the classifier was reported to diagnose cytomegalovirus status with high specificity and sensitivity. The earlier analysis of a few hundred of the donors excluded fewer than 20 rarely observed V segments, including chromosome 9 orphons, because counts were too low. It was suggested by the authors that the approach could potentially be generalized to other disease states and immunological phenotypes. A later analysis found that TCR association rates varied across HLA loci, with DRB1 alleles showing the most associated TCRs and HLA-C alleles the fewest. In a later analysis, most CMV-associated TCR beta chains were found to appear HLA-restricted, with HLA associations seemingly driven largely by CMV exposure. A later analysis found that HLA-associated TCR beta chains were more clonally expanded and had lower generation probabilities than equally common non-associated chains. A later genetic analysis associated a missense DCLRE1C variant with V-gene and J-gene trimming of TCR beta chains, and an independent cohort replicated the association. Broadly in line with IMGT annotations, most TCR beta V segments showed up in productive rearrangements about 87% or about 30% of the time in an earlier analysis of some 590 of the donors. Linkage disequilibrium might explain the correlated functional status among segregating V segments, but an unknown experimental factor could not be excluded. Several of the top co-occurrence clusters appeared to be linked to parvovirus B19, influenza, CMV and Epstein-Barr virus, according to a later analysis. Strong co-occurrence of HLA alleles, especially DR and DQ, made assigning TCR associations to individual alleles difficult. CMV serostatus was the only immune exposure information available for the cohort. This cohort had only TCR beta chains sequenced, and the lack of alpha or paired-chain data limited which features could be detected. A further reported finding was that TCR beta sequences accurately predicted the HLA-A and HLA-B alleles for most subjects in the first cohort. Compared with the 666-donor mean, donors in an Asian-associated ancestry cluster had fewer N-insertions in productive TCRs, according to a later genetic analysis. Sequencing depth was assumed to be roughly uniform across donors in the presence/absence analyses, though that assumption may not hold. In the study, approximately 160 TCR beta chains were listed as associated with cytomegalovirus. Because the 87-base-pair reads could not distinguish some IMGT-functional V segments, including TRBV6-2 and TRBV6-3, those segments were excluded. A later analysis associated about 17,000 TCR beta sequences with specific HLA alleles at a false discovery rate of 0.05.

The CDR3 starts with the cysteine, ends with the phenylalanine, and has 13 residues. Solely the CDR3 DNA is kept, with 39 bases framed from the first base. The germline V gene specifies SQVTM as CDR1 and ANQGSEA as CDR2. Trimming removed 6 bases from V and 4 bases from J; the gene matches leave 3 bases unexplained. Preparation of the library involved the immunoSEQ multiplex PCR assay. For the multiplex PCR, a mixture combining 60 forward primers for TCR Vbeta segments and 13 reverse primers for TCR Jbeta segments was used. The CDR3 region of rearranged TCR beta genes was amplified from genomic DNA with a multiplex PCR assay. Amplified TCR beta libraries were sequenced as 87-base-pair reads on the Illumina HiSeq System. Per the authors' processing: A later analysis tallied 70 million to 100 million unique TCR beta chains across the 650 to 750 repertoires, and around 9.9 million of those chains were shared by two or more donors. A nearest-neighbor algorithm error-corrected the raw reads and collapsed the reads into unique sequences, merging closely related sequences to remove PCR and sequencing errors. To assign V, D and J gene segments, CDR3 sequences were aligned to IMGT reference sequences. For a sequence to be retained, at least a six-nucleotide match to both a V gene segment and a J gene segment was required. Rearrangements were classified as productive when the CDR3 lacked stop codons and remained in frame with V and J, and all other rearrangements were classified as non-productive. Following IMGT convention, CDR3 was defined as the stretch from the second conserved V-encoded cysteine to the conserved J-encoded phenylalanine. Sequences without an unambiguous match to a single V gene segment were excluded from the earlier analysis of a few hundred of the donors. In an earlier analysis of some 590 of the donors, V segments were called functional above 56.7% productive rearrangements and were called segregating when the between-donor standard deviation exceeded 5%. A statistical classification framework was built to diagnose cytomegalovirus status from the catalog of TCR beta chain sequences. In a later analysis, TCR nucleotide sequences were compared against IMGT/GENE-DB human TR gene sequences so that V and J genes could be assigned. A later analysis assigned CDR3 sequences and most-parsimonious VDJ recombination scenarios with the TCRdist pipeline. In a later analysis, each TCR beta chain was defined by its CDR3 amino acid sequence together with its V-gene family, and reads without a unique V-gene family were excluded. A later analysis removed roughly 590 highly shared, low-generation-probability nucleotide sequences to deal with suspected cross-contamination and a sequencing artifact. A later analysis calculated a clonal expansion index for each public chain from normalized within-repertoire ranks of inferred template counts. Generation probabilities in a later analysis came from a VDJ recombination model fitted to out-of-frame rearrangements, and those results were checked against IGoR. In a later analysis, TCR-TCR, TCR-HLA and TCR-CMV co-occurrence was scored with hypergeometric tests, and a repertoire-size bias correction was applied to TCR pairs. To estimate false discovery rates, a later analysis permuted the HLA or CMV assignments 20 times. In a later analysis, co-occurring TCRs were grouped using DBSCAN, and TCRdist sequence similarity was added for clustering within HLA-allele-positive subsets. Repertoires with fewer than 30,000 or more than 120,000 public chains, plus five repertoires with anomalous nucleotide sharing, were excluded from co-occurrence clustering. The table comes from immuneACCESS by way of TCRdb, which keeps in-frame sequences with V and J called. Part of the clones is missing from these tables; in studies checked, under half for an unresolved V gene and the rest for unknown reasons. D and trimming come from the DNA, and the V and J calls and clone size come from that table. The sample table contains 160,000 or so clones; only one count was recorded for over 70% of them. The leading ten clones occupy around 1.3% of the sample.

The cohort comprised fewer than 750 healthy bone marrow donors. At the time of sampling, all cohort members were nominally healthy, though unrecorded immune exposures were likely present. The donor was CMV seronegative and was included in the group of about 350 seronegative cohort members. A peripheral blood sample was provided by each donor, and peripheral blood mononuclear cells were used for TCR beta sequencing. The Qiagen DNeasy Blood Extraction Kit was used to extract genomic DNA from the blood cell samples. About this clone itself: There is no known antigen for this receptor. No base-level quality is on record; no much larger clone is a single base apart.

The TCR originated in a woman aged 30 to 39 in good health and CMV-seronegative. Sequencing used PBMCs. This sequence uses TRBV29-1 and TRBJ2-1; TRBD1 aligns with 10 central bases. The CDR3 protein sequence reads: CSVRTGGYNEQFF. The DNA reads TGCAGCGTGAGGACAGGGGGATACAATGAGCAGTTCTTC.